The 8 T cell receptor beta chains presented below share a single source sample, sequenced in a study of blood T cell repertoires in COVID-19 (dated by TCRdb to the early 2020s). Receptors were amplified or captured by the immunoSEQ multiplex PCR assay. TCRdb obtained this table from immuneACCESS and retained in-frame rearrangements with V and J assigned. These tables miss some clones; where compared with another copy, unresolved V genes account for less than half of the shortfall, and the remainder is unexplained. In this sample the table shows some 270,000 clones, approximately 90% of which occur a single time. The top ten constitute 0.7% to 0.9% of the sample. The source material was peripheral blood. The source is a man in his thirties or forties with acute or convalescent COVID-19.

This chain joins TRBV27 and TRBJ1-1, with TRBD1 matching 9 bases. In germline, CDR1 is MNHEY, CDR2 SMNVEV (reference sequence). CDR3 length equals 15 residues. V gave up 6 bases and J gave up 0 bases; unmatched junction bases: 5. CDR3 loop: CASRPTGGMNTEAFF. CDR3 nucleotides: TGTGCCAGCAGGCCCACAGGGGGCATGAACACTGAAGCTTTCTTT.

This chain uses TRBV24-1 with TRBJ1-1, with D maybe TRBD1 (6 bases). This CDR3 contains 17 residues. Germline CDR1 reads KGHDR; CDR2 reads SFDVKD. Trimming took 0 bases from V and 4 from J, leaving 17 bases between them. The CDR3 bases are TGTGCCACCAGTGATTTGCCCGGGACACTTTTGGGCACTGAAGCTTTCTTT. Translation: CATSDLPGTLLGTEAFF.

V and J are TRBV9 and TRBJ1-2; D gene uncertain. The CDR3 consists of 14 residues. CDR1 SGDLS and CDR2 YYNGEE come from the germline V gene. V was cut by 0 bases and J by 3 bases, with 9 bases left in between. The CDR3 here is CASSVASVDYGYTF. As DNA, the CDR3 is TGTGCCAGCAGCGTAGCTAGCGTCGACTATGGCTACACCTTC.

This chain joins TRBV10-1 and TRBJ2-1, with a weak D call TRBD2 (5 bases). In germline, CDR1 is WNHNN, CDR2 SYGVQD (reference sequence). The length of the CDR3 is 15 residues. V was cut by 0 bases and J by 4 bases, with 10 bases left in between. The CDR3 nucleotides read TGCGCCAGCAGTGAGTCTGGTAGCGTATACAATGAGCAGTTCTTC. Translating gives CASSESGSVYNEQFF.

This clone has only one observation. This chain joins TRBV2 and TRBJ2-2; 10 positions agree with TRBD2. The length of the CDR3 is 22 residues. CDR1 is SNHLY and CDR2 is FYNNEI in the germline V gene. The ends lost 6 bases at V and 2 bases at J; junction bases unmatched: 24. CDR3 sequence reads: CASSHAGGSGRAPSRNTGELFF. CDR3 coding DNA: TGTGCCAGCAGCCACGCAGGGGGGAGCGGGAGGGCGCCCTCTCGTAACACCGGGGAGCTGTTTTTT.

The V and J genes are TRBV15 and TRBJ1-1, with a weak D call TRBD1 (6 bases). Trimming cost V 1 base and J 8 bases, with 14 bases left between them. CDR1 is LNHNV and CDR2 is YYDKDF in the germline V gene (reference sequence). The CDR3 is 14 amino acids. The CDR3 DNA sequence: TGTGCCACCAGCAGAGCCGCAGGGGTATGGGAAGCTTTCTTT. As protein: CATSRAAGVWEAFF. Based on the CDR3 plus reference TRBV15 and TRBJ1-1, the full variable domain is DAMVIQNPRYQVTQFGKPVTLSCSQTLNHNVMYWYQQKSSQAPKLLFHYYDKDFNNEADTPDNFQSRRPNTSFCFLDIRSPGLGDTAMYLCATSRAAGVWEAFFGQGTRLTVV.

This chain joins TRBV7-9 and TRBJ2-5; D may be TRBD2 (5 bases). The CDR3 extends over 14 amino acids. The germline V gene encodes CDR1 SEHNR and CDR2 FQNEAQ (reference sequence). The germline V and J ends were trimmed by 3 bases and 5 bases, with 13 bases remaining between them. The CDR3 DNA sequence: TGTGCCAGCAGCTTGATGGGAGAAAAGGAGACCCAGTACTTC. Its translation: CASSLMGEKETQYF.

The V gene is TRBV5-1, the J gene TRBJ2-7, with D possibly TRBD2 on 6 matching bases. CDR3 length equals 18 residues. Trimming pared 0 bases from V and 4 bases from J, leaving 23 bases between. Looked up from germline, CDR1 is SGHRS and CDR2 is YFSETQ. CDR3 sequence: CASSLVRASGGVPYEQYF. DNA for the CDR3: TGCGCCAGCAGCTTGGTCCGGGCCTCGGGCGGGGTACCGTACGAGCAGTACTTC.